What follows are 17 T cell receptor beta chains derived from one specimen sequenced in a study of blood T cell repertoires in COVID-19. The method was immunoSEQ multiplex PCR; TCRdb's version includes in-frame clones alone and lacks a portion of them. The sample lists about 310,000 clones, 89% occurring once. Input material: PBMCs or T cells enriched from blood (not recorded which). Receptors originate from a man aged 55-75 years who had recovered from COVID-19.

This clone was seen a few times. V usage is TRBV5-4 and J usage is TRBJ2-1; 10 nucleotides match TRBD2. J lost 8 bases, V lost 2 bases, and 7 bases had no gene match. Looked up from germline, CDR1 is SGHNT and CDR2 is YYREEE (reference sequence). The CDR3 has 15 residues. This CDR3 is CASSLEASGSYEQFF. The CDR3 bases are TGTGCCAGCAGCTTAGAAGCTAGCGGGAGCTATGAGCAGTTCTTC. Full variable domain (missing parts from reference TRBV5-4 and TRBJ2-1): ETGVTQSPTHLIKTRGQQVTLRCSSQSGHNTVSWYQQALGQGPQFIFQYYREEENGRGNFPPRFSGLQFPNYSSELNVNALELDDSALYLCASSLEASGSYEQFFGPGTRLTVL.

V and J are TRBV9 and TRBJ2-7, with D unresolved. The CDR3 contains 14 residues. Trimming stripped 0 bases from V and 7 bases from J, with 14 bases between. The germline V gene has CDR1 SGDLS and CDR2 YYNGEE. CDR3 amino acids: CASSVGSPAAEQYF. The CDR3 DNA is TGTGCCAGCAGCGTAGGCTCGCCCGCTGCGGAGCAGTACTTC.

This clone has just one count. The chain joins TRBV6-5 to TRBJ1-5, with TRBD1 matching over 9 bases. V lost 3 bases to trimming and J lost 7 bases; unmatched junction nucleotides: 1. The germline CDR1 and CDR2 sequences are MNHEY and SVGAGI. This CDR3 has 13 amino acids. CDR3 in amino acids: CASSYDRGQPQHF. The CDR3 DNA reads TGTGCCAGCAGTTATGACAGGGGGCAGCCCCAGCATTTT.

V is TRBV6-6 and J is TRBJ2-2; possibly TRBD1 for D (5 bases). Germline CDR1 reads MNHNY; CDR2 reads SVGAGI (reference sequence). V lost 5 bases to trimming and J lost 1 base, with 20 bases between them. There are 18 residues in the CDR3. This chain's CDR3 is CASSRLDSTLKNTGELFF. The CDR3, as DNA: TGTGCCAGCAGTCGACTCGACAGCACTCTGAAGAACACCGGGGAGCTGTTTTTT.

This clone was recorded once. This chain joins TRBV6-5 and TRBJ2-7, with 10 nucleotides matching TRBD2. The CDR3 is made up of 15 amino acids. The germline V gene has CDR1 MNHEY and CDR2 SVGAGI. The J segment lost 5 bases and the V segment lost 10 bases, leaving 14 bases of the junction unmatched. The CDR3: CATSPSGRGGHEQYF. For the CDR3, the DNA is TGTGCCACGTCCCCTAGCGGGAGAGGGGGCCACGAGCAGTACTTC.

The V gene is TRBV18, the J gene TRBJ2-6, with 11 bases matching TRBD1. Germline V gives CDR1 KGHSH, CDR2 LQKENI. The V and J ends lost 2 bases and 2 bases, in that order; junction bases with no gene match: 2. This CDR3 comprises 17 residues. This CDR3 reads CASSPGTGGTGANVLTF. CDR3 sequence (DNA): TGTGCCAGCTCACCAGGGACAGGGGGGACTGGGGCCAACGTCCTGACTTTC.

In nucleotides, the CDR3 is TGTGCCAGCAGCCTTGAGGGGGGGAGCCCCTACAATGAGCAGTTCTTC. It yields the protein CASSLEGGSPYNEQFF. The genes are TRBV21-1 and TRBJ2-1; the table's D gene call, TRBD2, was not cross checked with the DNA. TRBV21-1 is given as a pseudogene. The length of the CDR3 is 16 residues.

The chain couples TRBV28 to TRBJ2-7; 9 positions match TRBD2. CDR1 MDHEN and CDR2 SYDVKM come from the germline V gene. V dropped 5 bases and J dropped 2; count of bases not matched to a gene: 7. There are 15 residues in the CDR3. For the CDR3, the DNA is TGTGCCAGCAGTCAGACTAGCGGAGGGACCTACGAGCAGTACTTC. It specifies CASSQTSGGTYEQYF. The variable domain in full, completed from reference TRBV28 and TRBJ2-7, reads DVKVTQSSRYLVKRTGEKVFLECVQDMDHENMFWYRQDPGLGLRLIYFSYDVKMKEKGDIPEGYSVSREKKERFSLILESASTNQTSMYLCASSQTSGGTYEQYFGPGTRLTVT.

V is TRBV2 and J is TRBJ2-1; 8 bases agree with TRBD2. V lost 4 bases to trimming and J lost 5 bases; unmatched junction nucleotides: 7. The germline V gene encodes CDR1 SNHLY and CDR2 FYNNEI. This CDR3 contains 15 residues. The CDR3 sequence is CASSGQGLDNNEQFF. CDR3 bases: TGTGCCAGCAGTGGTCAGGGACTAGATAACAATGAGCAGTTCTTC.

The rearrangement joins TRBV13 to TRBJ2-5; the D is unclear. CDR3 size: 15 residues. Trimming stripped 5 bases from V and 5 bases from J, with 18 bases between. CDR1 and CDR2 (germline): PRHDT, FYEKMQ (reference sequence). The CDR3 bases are TGTGCCAGCAGCCCTACGGCGGCGCTCGGGGAGACCCAGTACTTC. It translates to CASSPTAALGETQYF. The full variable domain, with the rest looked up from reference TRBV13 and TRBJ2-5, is AAGVIQSPRHLIKEKRETATLKCYPIPRHDTVYWYQQGPGQDPQFLISFYEKMQSDKGSIPDRFSAQQFSDYHSELNMSSLELGDSALYFCASSPTAALGETQYFGPGTRLLVL.

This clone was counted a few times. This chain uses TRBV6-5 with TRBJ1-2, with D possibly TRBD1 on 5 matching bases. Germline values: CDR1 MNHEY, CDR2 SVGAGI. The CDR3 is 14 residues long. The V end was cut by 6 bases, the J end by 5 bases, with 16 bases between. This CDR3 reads CASRPGARTYGYTF. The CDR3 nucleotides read TGTGCCAGCAGACCTGGGGCCAGAACTTATGGCTACACCTTC.

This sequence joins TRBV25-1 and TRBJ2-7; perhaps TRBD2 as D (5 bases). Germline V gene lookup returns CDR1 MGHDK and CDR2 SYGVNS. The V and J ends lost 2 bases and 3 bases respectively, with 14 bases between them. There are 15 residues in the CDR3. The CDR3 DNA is TGTGCCAGCAGTGAACCCTCGGACGGGGACTACGAGCAGTACTTC. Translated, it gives CASSEPSDGDYEQYF.

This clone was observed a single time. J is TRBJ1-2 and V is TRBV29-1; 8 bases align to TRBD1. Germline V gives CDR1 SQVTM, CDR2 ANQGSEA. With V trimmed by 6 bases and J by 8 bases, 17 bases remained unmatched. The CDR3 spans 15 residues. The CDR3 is CSVVRGQATTDGYTF. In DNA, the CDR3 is TGCAGCGTCGTTAGGGGACAGGCTACTACGGACGGCTACACCTTC.

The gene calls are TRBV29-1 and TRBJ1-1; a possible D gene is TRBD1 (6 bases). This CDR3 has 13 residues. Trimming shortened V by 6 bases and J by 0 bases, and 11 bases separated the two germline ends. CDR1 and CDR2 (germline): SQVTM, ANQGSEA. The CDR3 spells CSVSGTLNTEAFF. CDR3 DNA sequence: TGCAGCGTGTCCGGGACATTGAACACTGAAGCTTTCTTT. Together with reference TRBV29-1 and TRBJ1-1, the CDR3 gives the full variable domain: SAVISQKPSRDICQRGTSLTIQCQVDSQVTMMFWYRQQPGQSLTLIATANQGSEATYESGFVIDKFPISRPNLTFSTLTVSNMSPEDSSIYLCSVSGTLNTEAFFGQGTRLTVV.

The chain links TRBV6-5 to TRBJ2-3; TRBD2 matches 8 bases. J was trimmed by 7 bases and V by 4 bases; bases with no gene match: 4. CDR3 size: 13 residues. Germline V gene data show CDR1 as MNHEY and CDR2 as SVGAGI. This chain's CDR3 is CASSSNSGNTQYF. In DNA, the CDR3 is TGTGCCAGCAGTTCCAATAGCGGGAATACGCAGTATTTT.

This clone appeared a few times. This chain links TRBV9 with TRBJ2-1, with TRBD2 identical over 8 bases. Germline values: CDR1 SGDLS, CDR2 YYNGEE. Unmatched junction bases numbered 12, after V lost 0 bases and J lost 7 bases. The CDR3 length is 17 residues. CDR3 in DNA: TGTGCCAGCAGCGTAGACTTAGCGGGACCGATTCAGAATGAGCAGTTCTTC. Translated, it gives CASSVDLAGPIQNEQFF.

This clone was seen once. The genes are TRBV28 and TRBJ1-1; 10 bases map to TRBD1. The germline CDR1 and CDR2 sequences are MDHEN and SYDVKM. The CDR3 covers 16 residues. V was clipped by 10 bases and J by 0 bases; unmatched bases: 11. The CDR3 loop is CAIMRDRGLLNTEAFF. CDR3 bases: TGTGCCATCATGCGGGACAGGGGCCTGTTGAACACTGAAGCTTTCTTT.